This TCR beta chain is drawn from a study of T cell changes during pregnancy in multiple sclerosis. This CDR3 is built from 16 residues. V dropped 0 bases and J dropped 1; count of bases not matched to a gene: 6. Germline V gene lookup returns CDR1 SGHNT and CDR2 YYREEE (reference sequence). Produced via immunoSEQ multiplex PCR; TCRdb's table is partial and in-frame only. The table includes roughly 110,000 clones, about nine tenths detected once. The chain couples TRBV5-4 to TRBJ1-1; 7 bases line up with TRBD1. The TCR was taken from a female donor with multiple sclerosis, enrolled in a pregnancy study. The sample in question was peripheral blood, obtained after pregnancy. This chain's CDR3 is CASSLGQGWPNTEAFF. The CDR3 DNA reads as TGTGCCAGCAGCTTGGGACAGGGTTGGCCGAACACTGAAGCTTTCTTT. Complete variable domain (other parts from reference TRBV5-4 and TRBJ1-1): ETGVTQSPTHLIKTRGQQVTLRCSSQSGHNTVSWYQQALGQGPQFIFQYYREEENGRGNFPPRFSGLQFPNYSSELNVNALELDDSALYLCASSLGQGWPNTEAFFGQGTRLTVV.